The 19 T cell receptor beta chains below come from one sample, sequenced in a study of T cells in Graves' hyperthyroidism and ophthalmopathy. It was RNA transcripts that yielded the amplified TCR beta CDR3 regions. An initial round of RT-PCR targeting the TCR CDR3 relied on the HTBI primer set. TCRdb re-called the multiplex PCR reads through MiXCR, storing one row per CDR3 protein. The sample has roughly 170,000 distinct CDR3 sequences; less than 10% are singletons. The sequencing sample was made of blood. These TCRs come from a woman under 30 with Graves' hyperthyroidism that later progressed to Graves' ophthalmopathy.

The chain is built from TRBV5-5 and TRBJ2-7; 8 nucleotides line up with TRBD2. This CDR3 has 16 residues. Trimming took 1 base from V and 0 from J; bases not matched to a gene: 6. Looked up from germline, CDR1 is SGHKS and CDR2 is YYEKEE (reference sequence). This CDR3 is CASSLIWREVSYEQYF. Written as DNA, the CDR3 is TGTGCCAGCAGCTTGATCTGGCGGGAGGTCTCCTACGAGCAGTACTTC. Full variable domain (rest looked up from reference TRBV5-5 and TRBJ2-7): DAGVTQSPTHLIKTRGQQVTLRCSPISGHKSVSWYQQVLGQGPQFIFQYYEKEERGRGNFPDRFSARQFPNYSSELNVNALLLGDSALYLCASSLIWREVSYEQYFGPGTRLTVT.

This clonotype has ten or more counts. Possible read error: a much larger clone is one base away. The CDR3 loop reads CASSLGQGGTEAFF. DNA for the CDR3: TGTGCCAGCAGCTTGGGACAGGGGGGCACTGAAGCTTTCTTT. V usage is TRBV9 and J usage is TRBJ1-1; 11 positions agree with TRBD1. The CDR3 extends over 14 amino acids. After removal of 4 bases from V and 4 bases from J, the junction contained 3 bases not matched to a gene. Germline V CDR1 and CDR2: SGDLS, YYNGEE. Using reference TRBV9 and TRBJ1-1 for the parts outside the CDR3, the full variable domain is DSGVTQTPKHLITATGQRVTLRCSPRSGDLSVYWYQQSLDQGLQFLIQYYNGEERAKGNILERFSAQQFPDLHSELNLSSLELGDSALYFCASSLGQGGTEAFFGQGTRLTVV.

The table lists this clonotype with many counts. This chain joins TRBV2 and TRBJ1-2; a weak D match, TRBD1 (6 bases). The germline V gene has CDR1 SNHLY and CDR2 FYNNEI. V lost 5 bases and J lost 6, with 13 bases in between. This CDR3 contains 13 residues. Written as DNA, the CDR3 is TGTGCCAGCAGTTTGACAGGAGGGAATGGCTACACCTTC. Protein sequence: CASSLTGGNGYTF.

This clonotype was picked up many times. The chain uses TRBV3-1 and TRBJ1-4; weak D call: TRBD1 (5 bases). Looked up from germline, CDR1 is LGHDT and CDR2 is YNNKEL (reference sequence). The length of the CDR3 is 17 residues. V was pared by 1 base and J by 4 bases, with 16 bases between. The CDR3 is CASSQGYRQWSNEKLFF. The DNA of the CDR3 is TGTGCCAGCAGCCAAGGATATAGACAGTGGAGTAATGAAAAACTGTTTTTT.

This clonotype was detected many times. This chain joins TRBV30 and TRBJ2-5; D unresolved. V was clipped by 0 bases and J by 5 bases, with 10 bases between them. This CDR3 contains 13 residues. Germline V gene lookup returns CDR1 GTSNPN and CDR2 SVGIG (reference sequence). CDR3 coding DNA: TGTGCCTGGAGTGTTCAGTTACGGGAGACCCAGTACTTC. Its protein product is CAWSVQLRETQYF.

Ten or more counts support this clonotype. The chain is built from TRBV7-9 and TRBJ1-6; D is undetermined. Trimming shortened V by 3 bases and J by 11 bases, and 8 bases separated the two germline ends. The CDR3 contains 12 residues. Per germline, CDR1 SEHNR and CDR2 FQNEAQ (reference sequence). The CDR3 reads CASSLGRTPLHF. Here the CDR3 DNA reads TGTGCCAGCAGCTTGGGCAGGACACCCCTCCACTTT. The variable domain in full, with the rest retrieved from reference TRBV7-9 and TRBJ1-6, is DTGVSQNPRHKITKRGQNVTFRCDPISEHNRLYWYRQTLGQGPEFLTYFQNEAQLEKSRLLSDRFSAERPKGSFSTLEIQRTEQGDSAMYLCASSLGRTPLHFGNGTRLTVT.

This chain joins TRBV19 and TRBJ2-5; D ambiguous. Germline V gene sequence: CDR1 LNHDA, CDR2 SQIVND (reference sequence). The CDR3 runs 13 residues. V lost 5 bases, J lost 1 base, and 8 bases lay in between. CDR3 DNA: TGTGCCAGTAGTGTTGACTTCCAAGAGACCCAGTACTTC. Translating it yields CASSVDFQETQYF.

This clonotype appeared many times. The chain recombines TRBV12-3 or TRBV12-4 with TRBJ1-6, with TRBD1 identical over 8 bases. With 4 bases clipped from V and 10 bases from J, the junction kept 12 bases outside the gene matches. The CDR3 contains 16 residues. The chain's CDR3 is CASSWDWTGSRSPLHF. The CDR3 nucleotides are TGTGCCAGCAGTTGGGATTGGACAGGGTCAAGGTCACCCCTCCACTTT.

This clonotype was detected many times. This sequence joins TRBV2 and TRBJ2-7; the match to TRBD1 covers 7 bases. This CDR3 comprises 15 residues. Germline CDR1 is SNHLY and CDR2 is FYNNEI. The junction had 15 bases not matched to a gene; V was cut back by 6 bases and J by 7 bases. The CDR3: CASRVRDRAIGEQYF. The CDR3 DNA reads as TGTGCCAGCAGGGTTCGGGACAGAGCAATAGGGGAGCAGTACTTC.

This clonotype has more than one count but fewer than ten. It may be a read error: a sequence one base away is much more abundant. The rearrangement uses TRBV5-6 and TRBJ2-1; D uncertain. The CDR3 loop spans 13 amino acids. V was shortened by 4 bases and J by 3 bases, with 8 bases between the two germline ends. Germline V lookup: CDR1 SGHDT, CDR2 YYEEEE. CDR3 protein: CASSPDRYNEQFF. In DNA form, the CDR3 reads TGTGCCAGCAGCCCGGACCGCTACAATGAGCAGTTCTTC.

This clonotype was counted between two and nine times. CDR3 in amino acids: CAWSVKGVGDTGELFF. The DNA of the CDR3 is TGTGCCTGGAGTGTAAAGGGCGTGGGGGACACCGGGGAGCTGTTTTTT. This chain links TRBV30 with TRBJ2-2; D tentatively reads TRBD1 or TRBD2 (5 bases each). Trimming pared 0 bases from V and 3 bases from J, leaving 14 bases between. Germline V gene lookup returns CDR1 GTSNPN and CDR2 SVGIG (reference sequence). The CDR3 consists of 16 residues.

The chain is built from TRBV5-1 and TRBJ2-3; 14 nucleotides line up with TRBD2. V lost 4 bases to trimming and J lost 6 bases; unmatched junction nucleotides: 7. The CDR3 is made up of 16 amino acids. From germline, CDR1 is SGHRS and CDR2 YFSETQ. The CDR3, as DNA: TGCGCCAGCAGCCGGGGACTAGCGGGAGTGTGGGATACGCAGTATTTT. As protein: CASSRGLAGVWDTQYF. Filled out from reference TRBV5-1 and TRBJ2-3, the complete variable domain reads KAGVTQTPRYLIKTRGQQVTLSCSPISGHRSVSWYQQTPGQGLQFLFEYFSETQRNKGNFPGRFSGRQFSNSRSEMNVSTLELGDSALYLCASSRGLAGVWDTQYFGPGTRLTVL.

The CDR3 protein is CSAASDRTYEQYF. The CDR3, as DNA: TGCAGTGCCGCTTCGGACAGGACCTACGAGCAGTACTTC. The gene calls are TRBV20-1 and TRBJ2-7, with TRBD1 matching 7 bases. V shed 6 bases and J 2 bases; nucleotides not matched to a gene: 7. This CDR3 contains 13 residues. Germline V lookup: CDR1 DFQATT, CDR2 SNEGSKA (reference sequence).

V usage is TRBV27 and J usage is TRBJ1-1; maybe TRBD1 (5 bases). Germline V gives CDR1 MNHEY, CDR2 SMNVEV (reference sequence). This CDR3 spans 14 amino acids. The V end was cut by 2 bases, the J end by 11 bases, with 18 bases between. The chain's CDR3 is CASSLNPQGVGAFF. The CDR3 nucleotides read TGTGCCAGCAGTTTAAACCCTCAAGGGGTCGGCGCTTTCTTT.

Comment on this clonotype: A single base separates this from a much larger clone, so it may be a read error. The chain employs TRBV20-1 and TRBJ2-7; 9 bases match TRBD2. J lost 6 bases, V lost 2 bases, and 8 bases had no gene match. CDR1 and CDR2 from the germline V gene are DFQATT and SNEGSKA (reference sequence). CDR3 size: 14 residues. In DNA form, the CDR3 reads TGCAGTGCTAGACTGACTAGCGGAACCTGCGAGCAGTACTTC. Protein sequence: CSARLTSGTCEQYF.

This clonotype has more than one count but fewer than ten. The chain carries TRBV7-8 and TRBJ2-7, with TRBD2 matching over 11 bases. The V segment lost 3 bases and the J segment 4 bases; nucleotides outside the gene matches: 5. Germline V gene sequence: CDR1 SGHVS, CDR2 FQNEAQ. The CDR3 covers 15 residues. CDR3 DNA sequence: TGTGCCAGCAGCTTTAGCGGGAGGGCCACGTACGAGCAGTACTTC. Its protein is CASSFSGRATYEQYF.

This clonotype turned up a few times. The rearrangement joins TRBV30 to TRBJ1-5, with D possibly matching TRBD1 (5 bases). Deletions cut 7 bases from V and 0 bases from J, with 16 bases between. Germline CDR1 is GTSNPN and CDR2 is SVGIG (reference sequence). The CDR3 extends over 15 amino acids. In DNA form, the CDR3 reads TGTGCCTACGAGGAAGGGACCCATAGCAATCAGCCCCAGCATTTT. It is translated as CAYEEGTHSNQPQHF.

Many counts were recorded for this clonotype. This chain links TRBV9 with TRBJ2-5; 8 bases agree with TRBD1. Germline values: CDR1 SGDLS, CDR2 YYNGEE. V shed 4 bases, J shed 2 bases, and the junction held 7 bases outside the gene matches. The CDR3 length is 15 residues. In DNA, the CDR3 is TGTGCCAGCAGCAAAACAGGGGGACGGCAAGAGACCCAGTACTTC. This gives the protein CASSKTGGRQETQYF. The full variable domain, rest sourced from reference TRBV9 and TRBJ2-5, is DSGVTQTPKHLITATGQRVTLRCSPRSGDLSVYWYQQSLDQGLQFLIQYYNGEERAKGNILERFSAQQFPDLHSELNLSSLELGDSALYFCASSKTGGRQETQYFGPGTRLLVL.

The chain links TRBV18 to TRBJ2-1; 11 bases align to TRBD2. CDR1 is KGHSH, CDR2 LQKENI, per germline. Trimming took 6 bases from V and 6 from J; bases not matched to a gene: 10. This CDR3 region has 16 residues. The CDR3 here is CASSTVSGGAINEQFF. CDR3 DNA sequence: TGTGCCAGCTCTACGGTTAGCGGGGGGGCTATCAATGAGCAGTTCTTC.